Listed below are T cell receptor beta chains from one sample, sequenced in a study of blood T cell repertoires in COVID-19. Sequenced by immunoSEQ multiplex PCR; TCRdb stores in-frame clones only, minus some. The sample includes tens of thousands of clones, about nine tenths of them seen just once. Sequences were obtained from peripheral blood. These receptors originate from a human donor in a cohort sampled during active COVID-19. Both conserved end residues are trimmed from each CDR3.

j_call v_call cdr3_aa
TRBJ2-3 TRBV7-8 ASSLSRRLTDTQY
TRBJ2-1 TRBV2 ASSLEGTNEQF
TRBJ1-2 TRBV19 ARCGTGYYGYT
TRBJ2-5 TRBV6-5 ASSYSSGAYQETQY
TRBJ2-1 TRBV19 ASTWTSGRDSYNEQF
TRBJ1-1 TRBV5-1 ASSRTGDDTEAF
TRBJ1-1 TRBV3-1/TRBV3-2 ASSHLEYTEAF
TRBJ2-2 TRBV9 ASSVGGEPTGELF
TRBJ2-1 TRBV4-2 ASSQDRLPLAGVEQF
TRBJ1-5 TRBV4-2 ASSQTGAYSNQPQH
TRBJ1-3 TRBV10-3 AISAAGESGNTIY
TRBJ2-1 TRBV6-5 ASTGLAEYNEQF
TRBJ1-1 TRBV30 AWSDRGRGSEAF
TRBJ2-2 TRBV5-1 ASSLDSTQGADTGELF
TRBJ2-5 TRBV19 ASTKSEVQQETQY
TRBJ1-6 TRBV9 ASSVGLAGGNSPLH
TRBJ2-7 TRBV28 ASSQFAQVSYEQY
TRBJ1-4 TRBV15 ATSRDQDRSD
TRBJ2-7 TRBV5-6 ASSLRTTTYEQY
TRBJ2-4 TRBV21-1 ASSKASNSGGPKNIQY
TRBJ2-2 TRBV25-1 ASSKQDTGELF
TRBJ1-1 TRBV7-9 ASSLETGMAF
TRBJ1-1 TRBV2 ASRFNRGSVDTEAF
TRBJ2-3 TRBV4-1 ASSQALAGGIQDTQY
TRBJ2-3 TRBV5-1 ASRPQGALLGDTQY
TRBJ2-2 TRBV18 ATIKLAGARGPKTGELF
TRBJ2-2 TRBV15 ATSGPQGLAGVMGELF
TRBJ2-1 TRBV5-1 ASSLTSGPYNEQF
TRBJ2-1 TRBV5-4 ASSAGGLAINNEQF
TRBJ2-7 TRBV7-9 ASSRTPSGGPYEQY
TRBJ1-2 TRBV27 ASSLSQGNPYGYT
TRBJ2-7 TRBV6-5 ASTPGGSSYEQY
TRBJ2-1 TRBV28 ASSSTSVEQF
TRBJ2-5 TRBV19 ASSIGQLFETQY
TRBJ2-7 TRBV9 ASSVVVGRGEQY
TRBJ2-5 TRBV7-3 ASRSAGTSGEETQY
TRBJ2-5 TRBV2 ASREGKGFRQETQY
TRBJ2-1 TRBV25-1 ASRPGGYNEQF
TRBJ1-5 TRBV4-1 ASSQGRQVKPQH
TRBJ2-7 TRBV5-1 ASSLVVSPYEQY
TRBJ2-2 TRBV7-6 ASSLESENTGELF
TRBJ1-5 TRBV2 ASSAGTSNQPQH
TRBJ2-1 TRBV18 ASSPRQGPSNEQF
TRBJ2-1 TRBV6-4 ASSENSGDYNEQF
TRBJ2-3 TRBV5-1 ASSRMGLEVTDTQY
TRBJ1-2 TRBV3-1/TRBV3-2 ASSQGLTVSFGYT
TRBJ1-1 TRBV7-9 ASSKMDRVTEAF
TRBJ1-1 TRBV19 ASSEGGTEAF
TRBJ2-5 TRBV5-1 ASTPGQAGETQY
TRBJ2-7 TRBV19 ASSSTGGAYEQY
TRBJ1-3 TRBV29-1 SVTSFSSSDSGNTIY
TRBJ2-7 TRBV15 ATRRERTSGSYEQY
TRBJ2-3 TRBV19 ASRYQRNTDTQY
TRBJ2-2 TRBV11-2 ASSSAGLRTGELF
TRBJ2-3 TRBV9 ASSQTGLPDTQY